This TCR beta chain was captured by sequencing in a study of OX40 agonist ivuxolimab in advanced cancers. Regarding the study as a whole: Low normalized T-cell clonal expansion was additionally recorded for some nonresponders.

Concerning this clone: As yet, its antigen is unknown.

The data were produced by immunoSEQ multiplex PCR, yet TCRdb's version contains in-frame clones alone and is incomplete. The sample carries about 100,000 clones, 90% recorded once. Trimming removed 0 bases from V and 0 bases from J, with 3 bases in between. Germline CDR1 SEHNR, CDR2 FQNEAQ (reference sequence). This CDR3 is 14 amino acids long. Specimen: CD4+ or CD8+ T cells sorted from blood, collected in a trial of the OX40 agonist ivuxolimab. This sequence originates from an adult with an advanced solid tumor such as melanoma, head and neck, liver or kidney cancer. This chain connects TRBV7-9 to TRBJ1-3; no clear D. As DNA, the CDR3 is TGTGCCAGCAGCTTAGCAGCCTCTGGAAACACCATATATTTT. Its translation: CASSLAASGNTIYF.